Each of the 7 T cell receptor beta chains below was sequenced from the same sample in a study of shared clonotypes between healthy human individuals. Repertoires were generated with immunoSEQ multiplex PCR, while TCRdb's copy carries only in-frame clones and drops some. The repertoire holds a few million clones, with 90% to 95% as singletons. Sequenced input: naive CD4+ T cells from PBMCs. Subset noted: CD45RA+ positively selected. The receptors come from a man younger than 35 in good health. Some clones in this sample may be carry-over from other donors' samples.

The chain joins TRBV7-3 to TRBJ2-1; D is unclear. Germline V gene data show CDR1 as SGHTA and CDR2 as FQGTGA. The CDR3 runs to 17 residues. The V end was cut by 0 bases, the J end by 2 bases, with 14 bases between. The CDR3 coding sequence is TGTGCCAGCAGCTTAACGGGCTCAGGTGATCCCTACAATGAGCAGTTCTTC. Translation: CASSLTGSGDPYNEQFF.

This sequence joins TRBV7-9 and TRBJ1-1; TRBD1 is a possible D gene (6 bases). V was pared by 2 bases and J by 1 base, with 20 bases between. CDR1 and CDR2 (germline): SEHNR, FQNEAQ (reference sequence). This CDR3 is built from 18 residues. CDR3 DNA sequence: TGTGCCAGCAGCTTAAGGGGGGCGGATAGGGAGAGGAACACTGAAGCTTTCTTT. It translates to CASSLRGADRERNTEAFF.

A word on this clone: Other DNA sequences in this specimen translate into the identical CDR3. In DNA form, the CDR3 reads TGTGCCAGCAGCTTTAGCGGAAGCTCCTACAATGAGCAGTTCTTC. Its translation is CASSFSGSSYNEQFF. J is TRBJ2-1 and V is TRBV7-3; maybe TRBD2 (6 bases). Germline V gene lookup returns CDR1 SGHTA and CDR2 FQGTGA. V was shortened by 3 bases and J by 0 bases, with 9 bases between the two germline ends. The CDR3 covers 15 residues. Full variable domain (missing parts from reference TRBV7-3 and TRBJ2-1): GAGVSQTPSNKVTEKGKYVELRCDPISGHTALYWYRQSLGQGPEFLIYFQGTGAADDSGLPNDRFFAVRPEGSVSTLKIQRTERGDSAVYLCASSFSGSSYNEQFFGPGTRLTVL.

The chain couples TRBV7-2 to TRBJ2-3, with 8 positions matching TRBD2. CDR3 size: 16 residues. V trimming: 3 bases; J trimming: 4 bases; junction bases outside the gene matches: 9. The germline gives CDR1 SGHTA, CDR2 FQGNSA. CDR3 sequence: CASSFGGSGGADTQYF. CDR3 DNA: TGTGCCAGCAGCTTTGGCGGGAGCGGGGGAGCAGATACGCAGTATTTT. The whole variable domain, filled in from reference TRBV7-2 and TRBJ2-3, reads GAGVSQSPSNKVTEKGKDVELRCDPISGHTALYWYRQSLGQGLEFLIYFQGNSAPDKSGLPSDRFSAERTGGSVSTLTIQRTQQEDSAVYLCASSFGGSGGADTQYFGPGTRLTVL.

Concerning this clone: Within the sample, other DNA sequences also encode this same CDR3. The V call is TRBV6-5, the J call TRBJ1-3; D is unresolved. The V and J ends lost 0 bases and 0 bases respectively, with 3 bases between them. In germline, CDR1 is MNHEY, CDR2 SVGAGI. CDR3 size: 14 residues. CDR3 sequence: CASSYSGSGNTIYF. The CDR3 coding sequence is TGTGCCAGCAGTTACTCCGGCTCTGGAAACACCATATATTTT.

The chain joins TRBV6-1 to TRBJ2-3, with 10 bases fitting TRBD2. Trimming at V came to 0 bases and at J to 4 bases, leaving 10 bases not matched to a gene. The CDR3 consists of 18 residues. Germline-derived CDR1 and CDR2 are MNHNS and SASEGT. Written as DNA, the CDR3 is TGTGCCAGCAGTGAAGCCACTAGCGGGACCTTATTATCAGATACGCAGTATTTT. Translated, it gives CASSEATSGTLLSDTQYF.

Here the CDR3 reads CASSEVISGPPAQETQYF. CDR3 sequence (DNA): TGTGCCAGCAGTGAAGTCATCTCAGGACCCCCGGCCCAAGAGACCCAGTACTTC. The chain links TRBV6-1 to TRBJ2-5; D not certain. Germline V lookup: CDR1 MNHNS, CDR2 SASEGT. The ends were cut back, 1 base at V and 1 base at J, with 19 bases in the middle. This CDR3 has 18 amino acids.